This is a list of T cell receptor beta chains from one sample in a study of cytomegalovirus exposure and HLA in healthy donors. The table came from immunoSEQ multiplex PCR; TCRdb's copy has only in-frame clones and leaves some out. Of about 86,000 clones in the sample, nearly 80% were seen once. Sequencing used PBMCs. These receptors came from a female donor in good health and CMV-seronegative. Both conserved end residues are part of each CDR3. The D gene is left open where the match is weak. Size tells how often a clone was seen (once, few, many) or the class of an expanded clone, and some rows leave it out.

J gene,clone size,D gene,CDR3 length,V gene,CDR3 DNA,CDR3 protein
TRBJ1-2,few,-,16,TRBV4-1,TGCGCCAGCAGCCAAGGCTCCCTAGGAGCTAACTATGGCTACACCTTC,CASSQGSLGANYGYTF
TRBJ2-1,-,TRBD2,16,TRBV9,TGTGCCAGCAGCGTAGGGGGGACTAGCGGCGACAATGAGCAGTTCTTC,CASSVGGTSGDNEQFF
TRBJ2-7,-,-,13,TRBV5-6,TGTGCCAGCAGCTACTCGGGGACCTACGAGCAGTACTTC,CASSYSGTYEQYF
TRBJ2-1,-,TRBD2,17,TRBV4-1,TGCGCCAGCAGCCAAGACCCAGCGGGGCCATCCTACAATGAGCAGTTCTTC,CASSQDPAGPSYNEQFF
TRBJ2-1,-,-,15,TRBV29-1,TGCAGCGTTGGGAGGGGGCGACTAACCTACAATGAGCAGTTCTTC,CSVGRGRLTYNEQFF
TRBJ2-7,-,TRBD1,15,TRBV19,TGTGCCTGTAGTTCCGGGACAGGGGGAGACTACGAGCAGTACTTC,CACSSGTGGDYEQYF
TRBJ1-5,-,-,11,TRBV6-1,TGTGCCAGCGGCAGCAATCAGCCCCAGCATTTT,CASGSNQPQHF
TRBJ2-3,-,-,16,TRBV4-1,TGCGCCAGCAGCCAAGGTCTGGGAGGCGACACAGATACGCAGTATTTT,CASSQGLGGDTDTQYF
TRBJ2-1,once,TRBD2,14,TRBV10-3,TGTGCCATCAGGGCTAGCGGGGGGCCCAATGAGCAGTTCTTC,CAIRASGGPNEQFF
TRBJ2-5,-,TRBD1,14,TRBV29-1,TGCAGCGTCCGACAGGGGGCCAGGATGGAGACCCAGTACTTC,CSVRQGARMETQYF
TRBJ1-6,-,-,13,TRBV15,TGTGCCACCAGCAGGGACAGTAATTCACCCCTCCACTTT,CATSRDSNSPLHF
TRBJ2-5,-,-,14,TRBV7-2,TGTGCCAGCAGCTTAGGCGGCGGTATGAATACCCAGTACTTC,CASSLGGGMNTQYF
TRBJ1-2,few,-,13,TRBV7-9,TGTGCCAGCAGCTTAGGTTCCTTCTATGGCTACACCTTC,CASSLGSFYGYTF
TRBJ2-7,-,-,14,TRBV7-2,TGTGCCAGCACCTCCCAAGGGGGAAACTACGAGCAGTACTTC,CASTSQGGNYEQYF
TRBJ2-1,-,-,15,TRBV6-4,TGTGCCAGCAGCGTGGGACTGGAGGAGACAAATGAGCAGTTCTTC,CASSVGLEETNEQFF
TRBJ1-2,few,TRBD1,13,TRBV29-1,TGCAGCGTTGCGAAGGACAGGGCGAACGGCTACACCTTC,CSVAKDRANGYTF
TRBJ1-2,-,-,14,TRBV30,TGTGCCTGGAGTGAGGGGGGGGCAGTCTATGGCTACACCTTC,CAWSEGGAVYGYTF
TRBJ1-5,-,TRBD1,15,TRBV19,TGTGCCAGTAGTTTGGGGACAGGATGGGGCCAGCCCCAGCATTTT,CASSLGTGWGQPQHF
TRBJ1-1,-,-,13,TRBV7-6,TGTGCCAGCAGCTTTAGTACTCAAACTGAAGCTTTCTTT,CASSFSTQTEAFF
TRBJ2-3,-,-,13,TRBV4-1,TGCGCCAGCAGCCAAAGAGAAACAGATACGCAGTATTTT,CASSQRETDTQYF
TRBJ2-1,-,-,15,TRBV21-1,TGTGCCAGCAGCAAAGCCCTTAAAGGAGGCAATGAGCAGTTCTTC,CASSKALKGGNEQFF
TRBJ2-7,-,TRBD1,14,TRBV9,TGTGCCAGCAGCGCTGACAGGGACAACGACGAGCAGTACTTC,CASSADRDNDEQYF
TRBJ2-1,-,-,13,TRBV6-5,TGTGCCAGCAGTCCGACTAGTCACAATGAGCAGTTCTTC,CASSPTSHNEQFF
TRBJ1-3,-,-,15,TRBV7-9,TGTGCCAGCAGCTTAGGCGGCAGCTCTGGAAACACCATATATTTT,CASSLGGSSGNTIYF
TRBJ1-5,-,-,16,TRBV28,TGTGCCAGCAGTGAACGAGGGCAGTCAAGAAATCAGCCCCAGCATTTT,CASSERGQSRNQPQHF
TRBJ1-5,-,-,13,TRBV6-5,TGTGCCAGCAGTTCCAGTCTCAATCAGCCCCAGCATTTT,CASSSSLNQPQHF
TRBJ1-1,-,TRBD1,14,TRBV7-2,TGTGCCAGCAGTGTCAGGGACAGGAGGCCTGAAGCTTTCTTT,CASSVRDRRPEAFF
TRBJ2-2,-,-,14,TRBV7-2,TGTGCCAGCAGCTCCCTTGCGCCCGACGGGGAGCTGTTTTTT,CASSSLAPDGELFF
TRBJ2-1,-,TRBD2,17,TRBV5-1,TGCGCCAGCAGCTCCGGTAAGGGGACTAGCGGGTACAATGAGCAGTTCTTC,CASSSGKGTSGYNEQFF
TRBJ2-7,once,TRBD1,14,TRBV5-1,TGCGCCAGCAGCGTATTGGACAGGGTGTACGAGCAGTACTTC,CASSVLDRVYEQYF
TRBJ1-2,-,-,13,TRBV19,TGTGCCAGTAGTACCGGACAGAGCTATGGCTACACCTTC,CASSTGQSYGYTF
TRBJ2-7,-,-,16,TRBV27,TGTGCCAGCAGTTTCAGCCTGGGATGGGGAGCCTACGAGCAGTACTTC,CASSFSLGWGAYEQYF
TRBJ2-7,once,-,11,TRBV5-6,TGTGCCAGCAGCTCCTACTACGAGCAGTACTTC,CASSSYYEQYF
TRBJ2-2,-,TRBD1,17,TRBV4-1,TGCGCCAGCAGCCCCCGTACTGGGACAGGGAAAACCGGGGAGCTGTTTTTT,CASSPRTGTGKTGELFF
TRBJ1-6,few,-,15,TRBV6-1,TGTGCCAGCAGGGGCGGGGCAGACTGGAGTTCACCCCTCCACTTT,CASRGGADWSSPLHF
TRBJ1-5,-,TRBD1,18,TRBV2,TGTGCCAGCACCCTTAAGGGGGGTCCCAGGGGGCCAAATCAGCCCCAGCATTTT,CASTLKGGPRGPNQPQHF
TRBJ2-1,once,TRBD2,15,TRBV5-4,TGTGCCAGCAGCCGCTCAGCGGGGGATTACAATGAGCAGTTCTTC,CASSRSAGDYNEQFF
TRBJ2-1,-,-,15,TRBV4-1,TGCGCCAGCAGCCAAGGGACTAGGGGGTACAATGAGCAGTTCTTC,CASSQGTRGYNEQFF
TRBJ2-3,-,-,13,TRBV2,TGTGCCAGCAGTGGGGCTTTGTCAGATACGCAGTATTTT,CASSGALSDTQYF
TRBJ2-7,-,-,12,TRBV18,TGTGCCAGCTCACCACCTACCTACGAGCAGTACTTC,CASSPPTYEQYF
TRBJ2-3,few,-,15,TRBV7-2,TGTGCGAACAGAAGGGGCTCCCCAACCACAGATACGCAGTATTTT,CANRRGSPTTDTQYF
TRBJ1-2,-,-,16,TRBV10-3,TGTGCCATCAGCCAAAAACAGGGCTTGACTAACTATGGCTACACCTTC,CAISQKQGLTNYGYTF
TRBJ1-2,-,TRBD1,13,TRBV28,TGTGCCAGCAGTTTCGGACAGGGCTATGGCTACACCTTC,CASSFGQGYGYTF
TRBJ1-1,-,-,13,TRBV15,TGTGCCACCAGCAGGGGCCTGGACACTGAAGCTTTCTTT,CATSRGLDTEAFF
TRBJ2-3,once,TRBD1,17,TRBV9,TGTGCCAGCAGCGCAATTCCGGGACAGGGAGGCACAGATACGCAGTATTTT,CASSAIPGQGGTDTQYF
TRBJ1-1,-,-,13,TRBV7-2,TGTGCCAGCAGCTTAGGGCCAGTCACTGAAGCTTTCTTT,CASSLGPVTEAFF
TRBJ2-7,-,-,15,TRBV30,TGTGCCTGGAGAGATTGGACACCGGCGCGCTACGAGCAGTACTTC,CAWRDWTPARYEQYF
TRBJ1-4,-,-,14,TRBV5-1,TGCGCCAGCAGCCCCGGGGGAGGTAATGAAAAACTGTTTTTT,CASSPGGGNEKLFF
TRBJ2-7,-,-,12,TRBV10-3,TGTGCCACCACGGGACTCCTTTCCGAGCAGTACTTC,CATTGLLSEQYF
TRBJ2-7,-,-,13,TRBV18,TGTGCCAGCTCAGCTAGAGATAGGGGCGAGCAGTACTTC,CASSARDRGEQYF
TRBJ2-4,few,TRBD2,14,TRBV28,TGTGCCAGCAGTTTACTGGGACTAGCGGGCATTCAGTACTTC,CASSLLGLAGIQYF
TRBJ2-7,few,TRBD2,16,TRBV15,TGTGCCACCAGCAGAGGATCCGCTAGCGGCACCTACGAGCAGTACTTC,CATSRGSASGTYEQYF
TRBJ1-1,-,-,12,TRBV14,TGTGCCAGCAGCCATCAGGGGTGGACAACTTTCTTT,CASSHQGWTTFF
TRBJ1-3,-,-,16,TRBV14,TGTGCCAGCAGACATCGTTCGGGGTCAGGAGGAAACACCATATATTTT,CASRHRSGSGGNTIYF
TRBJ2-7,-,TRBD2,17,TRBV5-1,TGCGCCAGCAGCCCGGACATTGGACTAGCGTACCCCTACGAGCAGTACTTC,CASSPDIGLAYPYEQYF
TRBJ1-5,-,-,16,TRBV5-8,TGTGCCAGCACCGACAGGCTGGTTTTGAGCAATCAGCCCCAGCATTTT,CASTDRLVLSNQPQHF
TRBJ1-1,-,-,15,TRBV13,TGTGCCAGCAGCCCCCTGGGGGGGGCAGGTATGGAAGCTTTCTTT,CASSPLGGAGMEAFF